A selection of T cell receptor beta chains follows, all from one sample in a study of cytotoxic CD8 clonotypes in ibrutinib-treated CLL. Assay: immunoSEQ multiplex PCR; the TCRdb copy retains only in-frame clones and omits some. The sample comprises fewer than 90,000 clones, roughly 84% of which are singletons, and under 6% rests with the top ten. Sample: PBMCs, taken before ibrutinib treatment. The receptors stem from a human donor with chronic lymphocytic leukemia. The CDR3 runs from the conserved cysteine through the conserved F or W. The order of the fields is CDR3 length, clone size, V gene, J gene, D gene, CDR3 DNA, CDR3 protein. The D gene is left open where the match is weak. Clone size is shown for a subset of rows, as once, few, many or a class of expanded clone.

CDR3 length: 13
clone size: .
V gene: TRBV6-4
J gene: TRBJ1-4
D gene: .
CDR3 DNA: TGTGCCAGCAGTCGCGACGCTAATGAAAAACTGTTTTTT
CDR3 protein: CASSRDANEKLFF

CDR3 length: 14
clone size: .
V gene: TRBV27
J gene: TRBJ2-2
D gene: .
CDR3 DNA: TGTGCCAGCCGGATAGGGACAACGGTCGGGGAGCTGTTTTTT
CDR3 protein: CASRIGTTVGELFF

CDR3 length: 15
clone size: .
V gene: TRBV15
J gene: TRBJ2-7
D gene: TRBD2
CDR3 DNA: TGTGCCACCAGCAAGAATTTAGCGGGTGGGTACGAGCAGTACTTC
CDR3 protein: CATSKNLAGGYEQYF

CDR3 length: 13
clone size: .
V gene: TRBV11-3
J gene: TRBJ1-1
D gene: .
CDR3 DNA: TGTGCCCTCAGCGGGCCGGGGAACACTGAAGCTTTCTTT
CDR3 protein: CALSGPGNTEAFF

CDR3 length: 14
clone size: .
V gene: TRBV5-8
J gene: TRBJ2-5
D gene: .
CDR3 DNA: TGTGCCAGCAGCTTGTGGCAGGGTCTCGAGACCCAGTACTTC
CDR3 protein: CASSLWQGLETQYF

CDR3 length: 13
clone size: .
V gene: TRBV9
J gene: TRBJ2-1
D gene: .
CDR3 DNA: TGTGCCAGCAGCCCCGGGTCCCACAATGAGCAGTTCTTC
CDR3 protein: CASSPGSHNEQFF

CDR3 length: 16
clone size: .
V gene: TRBV30
J gene: TRBJ1-1
D gene: TRBD1
CDR3 DNA: TGTGCCTGGAGTGCGACAGGGTTTAGGATGAACACTGAAGCTTTCTTT
CDR3 protein: CAWSATGFRMNTEAFF

CDR3 length: 15
clone size: .
V gene: TRBV7-9
J gene: TRBJ2-1
D gene: .
CDR3 DNA: TGTGCCAGCAGCTTCGTCGGGAGTCCCTACAATGAGCAGTTCTTC
CDR3 protein: CASSFVGSPYNEQFF

CDR3 length: 14
clone size: .
V gene: TRBV5-1
J gene: TRBJ1-2
D gene: .
CDR3 DNA: TGCGCCAGCAGCTTGGACCCTTCCGCCCGGGGCTACACCTTC
CDR3 protein: CASSLDPSARGYTF

CDR3 length: 11
clone size: .
V gene: TRBV9
J gene: TRBJ2-6
D gene: .
CDR3 DNA: TGTGCCAGCAGCGCAACTGGGGTCCTGACTTTC
CDR3 protein: CASSATGVLTF

CDR3 length: 13
clone size: .
V gene: TRBV11-2
J gene: TRBJ1-1
D gene: .
CDR3 DNA: TGTGCCAGCAGCGCCGCCGGGAACACTGAAGCTTTCTTT
CDR3 protein: CASSAAGNTEAFF

CDR3 length: 12
clone size: .
V gene: TRBV11-2
J gene: TRBJ2-5
D gene: .
CDR3 DNA: TGTGCCAGCAGCTCCTCCCGGGAGACCCAGTACTTC
CDR3 protein: CASSSSRETQYF

CDR3 length: 16
clone size: .
V gene: TRBV5-1
J gene: TRBJ2-7
D gene: TRBD2
CDR3 DNA: TGCGCCAGCAGCCCCGGCGGACTAGCGGGCTCCTACGAGCAGTACTTC
CDR3 protein: CASSPGGLAGSYEQYF

CDR3 length: 13
clone size: .
V gene: TRBV7-9
J gene: TRBJ1-2
D gene: TRBD1
CDR3 DNA: TGTGCCAGCAGCCAGGGACAGGGGAGCGGCTACACCTTC
CDR3 protein: CASSQGQGSGYTF

CDR3 length: 15
clone size: once
V gene: TRBV9
J gene: TRBJ2-1
D gene: .
CDR3 DNA: TGTGCCAGCAGCGTACGCGGGACAGAGAACAATGAGCAGTTCTTC
CDR3 protein: CASSVRGTENNEQFF

CDR3 length: 14
clone size: once
V gene: TRBV18
J gene: TRBJ2-1
D gene: TRBD2
CDR3 DNA: TGTGCCAGCTCCCCGGGACTATACGACAATGAGCAGTTCTTC
CDR3 protein: CASSPGLYDNEQFF

CDR3 length: 15
clone size: .
V gene: TRBV5-1
J gene: TRBJ1-4
D gene: .
CDR3 DNA: TGCGCCAGCAGCGTACGGGACGGTCAAAATGAAAAACTGTTTTTT
CDR3 protein: CASSVRDGQNEKLFF

CDR3 length: 14
clone size: .
V gene: TRBV27
J gene: TRBJ1-4
D gene: .
CDR3 DNA: TGTGCCAGCAGTTCGTGGACGGGGAATGAAAAACTGTTTTTT
CDR3 protein: CASSSWTGNEKLFF

CDR3 length: 17
clone size: .
V gene: TRBV15
J gene: TRBJ1-3
D gene: .
CDR3 DNA: TGTGCCACCAGGGTGGGACTGACAGGTGTCTCTGGAAACACCATATATTTT
CDR3 protein: CATRVGLTGVSGNTIYF

CDR3 length: 13
clone size: once
V gene: TRBV7-9
J gene: TRBJ2-3
D gene: .
CDR3 DNA: TGTGCCAGCAGCCCTCCGGCGGCGTCTACGCAGTATTTT
CDR3 protein: CASSPPAASTQYF

CDR3 length: 18
clone size: .
V gene: TRBV7-9
J gene: TRBJ2-5
D gene: TRBD1
CDR3 DNA: TGTGCCAGCAGTGGGCAAAGTAGGGGACAGGTTTACCAAGAGACCCAGTACTTC
CDR3 protein: CASSGQSRGQVYQETQYF

CDR3 length: 13
clone size: .
V gene: TRBV30
J gene: TRBJ1-1
D gene: .
CDR3 DNA: TGTGCCTGGAGTGAGGAGGGGAACACTGAAGCTTTCTTT
CDR3 protein: CAWSEEGNTEAFF

CDR3 length: 15
clone size: .
V gene: TRBV5-6
J gene: TRBJ2-1
D gene: TRBD1
CDR3 DNA: TGTGCCAGCAGCCCGCTGGACAGGGAGTACAATGAGCAGTTCTTC
CDR3 protein: CASSPLDREYNEQFF

CDR3 length: 14
clone size: .
V gene: TRBV2
J gene: TRBJ2-5
D gene: .
CDR3 DNA: TGTGCCAGCAGTGACTCGGGGTACCAAGAGACCCAGTACTTC
CDR3 protein: CASSDSGYQETQYF

CDR3 length: 16
clone size: once
V gene: TRBV5-1
J gene: TRBJ2-3
D gene: TRBD2
CDR3 DNA: TGCGCCAGCAGCTTCCTTCCGGCGGGAGGAGAAGATACGCAGTATTTT
CDR3 protein: CASSFLPAGGEDTQYF

CDR3 length: 14
clone size: .
V gene: TRBV15
J gene: TRBJ1-5
D gene: .
CDR3 DNA: TGTGCCACCAGCAGAGATCGAATTGGTCAGCCCCAGCATTTT
CDR3 protein: CATSRDRIGQPQHF

CDR3 length: 14
clone size: .
V gene: TRBV28
J gene: TRBJ1-5
D gene: TRBD1
CDR3 DNA: TGTGCCAGCAGGAGGGACAGGGCCCCTCAGCCCCAGCATTTT
CDR3 protein: CASRRDRAPQPQHF

CDR3 length: 15
clone size: .
V gene: TRBV27
J gene: TRBJ2-1
D gene: TRBD2
CDR3 DNA: TGTGCCAGCGCTATCGGGAGGTCTGCGTACAATGAGCAGTTCTTC
CDR3 protein: CASAIGRSAYNEQFF

CDR3 length: 16
clone size: .
V gene: TRBV7-2
J gene: TRBJ2-7
D gene: TRBD2
CDR3 DNA: TGTGCCAGCCGAGAGAGGGCTAGCGGACCTTACTACGAGCAGTACTTC
CDR3 protein: CASRERASGPYYEQYF

CDR3 length: 15
clone size: .
V gene: TRBV6-5
J gene: TRBJ1-1
D gene: .
CDR3 DNA: TGTGCCAGCAGTTACTCCAGAGGTGGAAACACTGAAGCTTTCTTT
CDR3 protein: CASSYSRGGNTEAFF

CDR3 length: 13
clone size: once
V gene: TRBV11-2
J gene: TRBJ1-3
D gene: .
CDR3 DNA: TGTGCCAGCAGCTTCGGTTCTGGAAACACCATATATTTT
CDR3 protein: CASSFGSGNTIYF

CDR3 length: 14
clone size: medium-sized
V gene: TRBV9
J gene: TRBJ2-2
D gene: .
CDR3 DNA: TGTGCCAGCAGCTCAATTCTAGGCGCCGGGGAGCTGTTTTTT
CDR3 protein: CASSSILGAGELFF

CDR3 length: 13
clone size: .
V gene: TRBV30
J gene: TRBJ1-3
D gene: .
CDR3 DNA: TGTGCCTGGAGTGGCAAGTCTGGAAACACCATATATTTT
CDR3 protein: CAWSGKSGNTIYF

CDR3 length: 15
clone size: .
V gene: TRBV19
J gene: TRBJ1-1
D gene: .
CDR3 DNA: TGTGCCAGTACCAGCCTATCGGCCATGAACACTGAAGCTTTCTTT
CDR3 protein: CASTSLSAMNTEAFF

CDR3 length: 15
clone size: .
V gene: TRBV19
J gene: TRBJ2-7
D gene: .
CDR3 DNA: TGTGCCAGTAGTTTAACTGACAATAACTACCACGAGCAGTACTTC
CDR3 protein: CASSLTDNNYHEQYF

CDR3 length: 15
clone size: .
V gene: TRBV30
J gene: TRBJ2-5
D gene: TRBD2
CDR3 DNA: TGTGCCTGGAGTGTCGGGGGGGGATACAAAGAGACCCAGTACTTC
CDR3 protein: CAWSVGGGYKETQYF

CDR3 length: 13
clone size: once
V gene: TRBV6-5
J gene: TRBJ2-4
D gene: TRBD2
CDR3 DNA: TGTGTCAGCAGTTCCGGCGGGAGGAACATTCAGTACTTC
CDR3 protein: CVSSSGGRNIQYF

CDR3 length: 13
clone size: .
V gene: TRBV29-1
J gene: TRBJ1-4
D gene: TRBD1
CDR3 DNA: TGCAGCGTCACGGGACAGGGTTCCGAAAAACTGTTTTTT
CDR3 protein: CSVTGQGSEKLFF

CDR3 length: 15
clone size: few
V gene: TRBV4-2
J gene: TRBJ2-7
D gene: TRBD1
CDR3 DNA: TGTGCCAGCAGCCGTTCCGGGACAGGGACCTACGAGCAGTACTTC
CDR3 protein: CASSRSGTGTYEQYF

CDR3 length: 11
clone size: .
V gene: TRBV29-1
J gene: TRBJ2-7
D gene: .
CDR3 DNA: TGCAGCGTTACGGGGACCTACGAGCAGTACTTC
CDR3 protein: CSVTGTYEQYF

CDR3 length: 16
clone size: few
V gene: TRBV7-9
J gene: TRBJ1-2
D gene: .
CDR3 DNA: TGTGCCAGCAGCACAATGGGAGGGGCGAGTAACTATGGCTACACCTTC
CDR3 protein: CASSTMGGASNYGYTF

CDR3 length: 15
clone size: .
V gene: TRBV6-5
J gene: TRBJ2-3
D gene: .
CDR3 DNA: TGTGCCAGCACTCCGACACACGCTAGCACAGATACGCAGTATTTT
CDR3 protein: CASTPTHASTDTQYF

CDR3 length: 15
clone size: .
V gene: TRBV4-2
J gene: TRBJ2-2
D gene: .
CDR3 DNA: TGTGCCAGCAGCCAAACTGGCAGCTCCACCGGGGAGCTGTTTTTT
CDR3 protein: CASSQTGSSTGELFF

CDR3 length: 15
clone size: few
V gene: TRBV18
J gene: TRBJ1-1
D gene: .
CDR3 DNA: TGTGCCAGCTCACCACTTCTACACGGTGCCACTGAAGCTTTCTTT
CDR3 protein: CASSPLLHGATEAFF